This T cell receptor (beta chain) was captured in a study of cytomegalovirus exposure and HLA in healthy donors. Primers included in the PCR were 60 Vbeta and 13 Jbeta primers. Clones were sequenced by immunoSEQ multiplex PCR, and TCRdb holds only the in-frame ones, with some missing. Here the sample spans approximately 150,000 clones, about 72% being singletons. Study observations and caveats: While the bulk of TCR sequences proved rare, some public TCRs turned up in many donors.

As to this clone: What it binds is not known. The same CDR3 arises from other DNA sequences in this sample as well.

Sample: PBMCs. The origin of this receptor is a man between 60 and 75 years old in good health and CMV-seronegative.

CDR3 sequence: CASSYSRGTTEAFF. The DNA for the CDR3 is TGTGCCAGCAGTTACTCGCGGGGGACCACTGAAGCTTTCTTT. The genes are TRBV6-5 and TRBJ1-1; possibly TRBD1 for D (5 bases). Germline V gene sequence: CDR1 MNHEY, CDR2 SVGAGI. V was cut by 0 bases and J by 4 bases, with 9 bases left in between. The CDR3 length is 14 residues.